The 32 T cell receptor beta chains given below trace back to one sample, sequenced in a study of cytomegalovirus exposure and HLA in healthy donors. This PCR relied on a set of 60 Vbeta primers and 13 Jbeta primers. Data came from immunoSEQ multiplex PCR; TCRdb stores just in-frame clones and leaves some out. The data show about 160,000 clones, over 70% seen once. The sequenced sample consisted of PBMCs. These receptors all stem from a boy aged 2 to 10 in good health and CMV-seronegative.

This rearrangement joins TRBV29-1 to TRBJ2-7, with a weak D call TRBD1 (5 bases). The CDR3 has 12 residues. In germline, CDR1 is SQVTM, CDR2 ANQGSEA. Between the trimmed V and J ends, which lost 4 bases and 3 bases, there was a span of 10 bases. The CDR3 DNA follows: TGCAGCGTTGTAGGCAGGGTCTACGAGCAGTACTTC. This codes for CSVVGRVYEQYF.

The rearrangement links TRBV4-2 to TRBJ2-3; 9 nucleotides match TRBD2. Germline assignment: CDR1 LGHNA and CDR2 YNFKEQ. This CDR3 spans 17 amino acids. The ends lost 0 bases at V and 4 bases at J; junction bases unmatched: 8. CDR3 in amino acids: CASSQDEAGGGSDTQYF. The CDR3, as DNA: TGTGCCAGCAGCCAAGATGAGGCGGGAGGGGGCTCAGATACGCAGTATTTT.

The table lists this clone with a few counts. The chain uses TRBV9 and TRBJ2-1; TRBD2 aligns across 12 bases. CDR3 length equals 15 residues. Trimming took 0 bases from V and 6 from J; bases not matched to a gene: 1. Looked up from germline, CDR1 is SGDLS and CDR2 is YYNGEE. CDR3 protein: CASSVASGRANEQFF. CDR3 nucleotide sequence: TGTGCCAGCAGCGTAGCTAGCGGGAGGGCCAATGAGCAGTTCTTC.

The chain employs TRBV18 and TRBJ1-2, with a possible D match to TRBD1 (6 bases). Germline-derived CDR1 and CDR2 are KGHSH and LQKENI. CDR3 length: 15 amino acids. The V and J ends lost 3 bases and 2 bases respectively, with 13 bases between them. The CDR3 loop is CASSPDSRGNYGYTF. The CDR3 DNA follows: TGTGCCAGCTCACCGGACAGCCGAGGGAACTATGGCTACACCTTC.

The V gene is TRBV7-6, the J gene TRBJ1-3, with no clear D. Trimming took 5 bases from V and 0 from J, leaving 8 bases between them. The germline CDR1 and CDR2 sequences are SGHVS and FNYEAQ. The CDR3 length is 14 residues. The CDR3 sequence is CASSPQSSGNTIYF. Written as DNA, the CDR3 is TGTGCCAGCAGCCCACAAAGCTCTGGAAACACCATATATTTT.

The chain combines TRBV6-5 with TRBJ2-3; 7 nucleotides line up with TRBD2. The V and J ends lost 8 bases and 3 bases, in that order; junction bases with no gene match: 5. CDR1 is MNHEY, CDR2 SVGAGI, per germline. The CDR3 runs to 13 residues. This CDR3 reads CASRPAGTDTQYF. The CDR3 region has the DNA TGTGCCAGCCGCCCAGCGGGGACAGATACGCAGTATTTT.

CDR3 protein: CASSVALADNEQFF. The CDR3, as DNA: TGTGCCAGCAGCGTAGCGCTAGCGGACAATGAGCAGTTCTTC. This chain joins TRBV9 and TRBJ2-1; 7 bases line up with TRBD2. Germline-derived CDR1 and CDR2 are SGDLS and YYNGEE. This CDR3 is built from 14 residues. J was trimmed by 5 bases and V by 0 bases; bases with no gene match: 2.

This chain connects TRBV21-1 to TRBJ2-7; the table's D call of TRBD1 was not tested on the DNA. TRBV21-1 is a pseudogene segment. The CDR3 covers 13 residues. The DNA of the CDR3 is TGTGCCAGCAGCACCCGACAGGCCTACGAGCAGTACGTC. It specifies CASSTRQAYEQYV.

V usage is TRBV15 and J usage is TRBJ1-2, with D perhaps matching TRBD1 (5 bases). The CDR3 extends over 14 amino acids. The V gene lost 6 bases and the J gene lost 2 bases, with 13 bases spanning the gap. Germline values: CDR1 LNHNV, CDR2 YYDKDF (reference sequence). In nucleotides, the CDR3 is TGTGCCACCAGAAGAAGGGGAGGCAACTATGGCTACACCTTC. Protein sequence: CATRRRGGNYGYTF.

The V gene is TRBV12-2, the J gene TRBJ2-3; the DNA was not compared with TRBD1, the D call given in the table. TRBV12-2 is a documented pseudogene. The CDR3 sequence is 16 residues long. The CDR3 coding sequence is TGTGCAAGTCGCCTTACAGGGGACACTAGCACAGATACGCAGTATTTT. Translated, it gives CASRLTGDTSTDTQYF.

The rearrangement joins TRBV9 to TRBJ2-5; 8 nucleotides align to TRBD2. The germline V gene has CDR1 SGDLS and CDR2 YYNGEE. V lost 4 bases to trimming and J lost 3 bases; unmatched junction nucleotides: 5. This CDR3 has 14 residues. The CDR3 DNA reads TGTGCCAGCAGCAGTCTAGCGGGTGAAGAGACCCAGTACTTC. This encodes CASSSLAGEETQYF.

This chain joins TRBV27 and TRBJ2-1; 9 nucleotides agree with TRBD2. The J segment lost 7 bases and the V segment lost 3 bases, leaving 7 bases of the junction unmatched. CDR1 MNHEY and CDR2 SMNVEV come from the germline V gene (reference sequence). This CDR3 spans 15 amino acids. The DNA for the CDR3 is TGTGCCAGCAGTTTGTCGGCTAGCGGGGCAAATGAGCAGTTCTTC. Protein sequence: CASSLSASGANEQFF.

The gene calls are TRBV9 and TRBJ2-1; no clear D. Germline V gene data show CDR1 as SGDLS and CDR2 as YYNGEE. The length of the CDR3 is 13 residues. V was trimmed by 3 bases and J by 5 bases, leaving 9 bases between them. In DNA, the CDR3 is TGTGCCAGCAGCGGAGGCGCAGACAATGAGCAGTTCTTC. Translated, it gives CASSGGADNEQFF.

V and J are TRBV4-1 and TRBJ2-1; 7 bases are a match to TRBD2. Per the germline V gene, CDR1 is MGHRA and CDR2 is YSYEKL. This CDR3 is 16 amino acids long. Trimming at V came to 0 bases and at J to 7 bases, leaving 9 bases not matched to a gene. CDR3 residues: CASSQDPGGGGNEQFF. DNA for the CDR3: TGCGCCAGCAGCCAAGATCCAGGCGGGGGAGGAAATGAGCAGTTCTTC.

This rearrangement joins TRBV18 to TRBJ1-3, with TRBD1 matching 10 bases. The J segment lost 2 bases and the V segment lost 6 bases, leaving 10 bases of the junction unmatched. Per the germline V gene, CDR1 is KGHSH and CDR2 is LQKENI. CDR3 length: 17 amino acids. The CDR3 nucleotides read TGTGCCAGCTCTCGAAACACCGGGACAGGGGCTGGAAACACCATATATTTT. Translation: CASSRNTGTGAGNTIYF. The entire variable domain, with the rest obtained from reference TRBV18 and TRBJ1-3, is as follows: NAGVMQNPRHLVRRRGQEARLRCSPMKGHSHVYWYRQLPEEGLKFMVYLQKENIIDESGMPKERFSAEFPKEGPSILRIQQVVRGDSAAYFCASSRNTGTGAGNTIYFGEGSWLTVV.

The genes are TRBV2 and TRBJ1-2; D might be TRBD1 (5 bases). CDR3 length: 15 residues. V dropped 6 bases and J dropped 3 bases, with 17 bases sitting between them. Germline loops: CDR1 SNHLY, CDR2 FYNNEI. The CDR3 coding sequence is TGTGCCAGCAGCCTGGGGGGGACCCTGGACTATGGCTACACCTTC. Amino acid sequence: CASSLGGTLDYGYTF.

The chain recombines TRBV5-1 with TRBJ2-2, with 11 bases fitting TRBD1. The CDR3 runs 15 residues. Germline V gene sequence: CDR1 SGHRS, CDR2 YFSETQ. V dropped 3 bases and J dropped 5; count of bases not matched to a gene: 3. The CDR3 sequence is CASSSGTGGTGELFF. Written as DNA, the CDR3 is TGCGCCAGCAGCTCCGGGACAGGGGGTACCGGGGAGCTGTTTTTT.

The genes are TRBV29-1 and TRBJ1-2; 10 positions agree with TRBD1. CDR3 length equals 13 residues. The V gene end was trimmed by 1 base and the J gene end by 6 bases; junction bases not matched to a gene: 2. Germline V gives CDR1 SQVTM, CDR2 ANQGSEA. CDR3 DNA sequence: TGCAGCGTTGAAGGGGGGACAGGGGATGGCTACACCTTC. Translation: CSVEGGTGDGYTF.

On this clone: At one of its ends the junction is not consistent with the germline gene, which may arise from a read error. The CDR3: CASSPSLRGGPQEAQYF. The CDR3 DNA follows: TGTGCCAGCAGCCCCTCGCTTCGGGGGGGCCCCCAAGAGGCCCAGTACTTC. The V call is TRBV5-4, the J call TRBJ2-5, with 8 bases lining up with TRBD2. The V gene's germline CDR1 is SGHNT and CDR2 YYREEE (reference sequence). The CDR3 totals 17 residues.

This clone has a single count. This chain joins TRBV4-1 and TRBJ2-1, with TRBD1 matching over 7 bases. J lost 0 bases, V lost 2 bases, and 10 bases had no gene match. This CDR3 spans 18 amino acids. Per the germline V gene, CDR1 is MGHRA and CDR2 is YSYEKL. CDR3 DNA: TGCGCCAGCAGCCAAATTGGTCTACAGGGGAGCTCCTACAATGAGCAGTTCTTC. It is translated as CASSQIGLQGSSYNEQFF.

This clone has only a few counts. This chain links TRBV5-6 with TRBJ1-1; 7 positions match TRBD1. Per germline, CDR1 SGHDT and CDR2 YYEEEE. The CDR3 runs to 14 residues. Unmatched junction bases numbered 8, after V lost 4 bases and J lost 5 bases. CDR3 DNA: TGTGCCAGCAGCGGACGACAGGGAAGGACTGAAGCTTTCTTT. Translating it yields CASSGRQGRTEAFF.

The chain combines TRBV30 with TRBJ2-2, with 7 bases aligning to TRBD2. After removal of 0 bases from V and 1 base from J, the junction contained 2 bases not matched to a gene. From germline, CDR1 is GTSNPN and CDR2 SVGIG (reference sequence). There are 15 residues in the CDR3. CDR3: CAWSVSSGNTGELFF. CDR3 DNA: TGTGCCTGGAGTGTATCTAGCGGGAACACCGGGGAGCTGTTTTTT.

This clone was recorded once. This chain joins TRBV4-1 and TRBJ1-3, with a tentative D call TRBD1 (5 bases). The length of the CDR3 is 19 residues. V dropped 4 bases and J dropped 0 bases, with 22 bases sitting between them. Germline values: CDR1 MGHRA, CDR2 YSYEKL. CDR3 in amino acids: CASSRNLLPGHSSGNTIYF. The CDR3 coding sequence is TGCGCCAGCAGCCGAAACCTCCTACCCGGACATAGCTCTGGAAACACCATATATTTT.

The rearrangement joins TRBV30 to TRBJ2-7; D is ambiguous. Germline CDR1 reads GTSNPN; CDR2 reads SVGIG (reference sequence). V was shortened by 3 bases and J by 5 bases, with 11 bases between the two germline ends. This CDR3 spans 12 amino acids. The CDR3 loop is CAWRIQTNEQYF. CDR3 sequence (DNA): TGTGCCTGGAGAATACAGACAAACGAGCAGTACTTC.

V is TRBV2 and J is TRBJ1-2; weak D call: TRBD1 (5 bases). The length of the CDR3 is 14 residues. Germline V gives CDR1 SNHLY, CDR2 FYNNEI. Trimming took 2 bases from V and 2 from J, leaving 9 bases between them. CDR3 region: CASSESAGNYGYTF. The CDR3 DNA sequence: TGTGCCAGCAGTGAATCGGCAGGGAACTATGGCTACACCTTC.

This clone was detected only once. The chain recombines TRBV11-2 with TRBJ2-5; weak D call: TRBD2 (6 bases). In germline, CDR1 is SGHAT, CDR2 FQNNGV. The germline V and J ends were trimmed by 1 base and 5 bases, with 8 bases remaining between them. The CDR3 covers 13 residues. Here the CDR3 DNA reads TGTGCCAGCAGCTTAGTCCGGGGGGAGACCCAGTACTTC. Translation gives CASSLVRGETQYF.

CDR3 in DNA: TGTGCCAGCAGGATAACAGGAATAGAGACCCAGTACTTC. Translated, it gives CASRITGIETQYF. J is TRBJ2-5 and V is TRBV2; possibly TRBD1 for D (5 bases). V gave up 6 bases and J gave up 4 bases, with 12 bases separating them. Germline V gives CDR1 SNHLY, CDR2 FYNNEI. The CDR3 spans 13 residues.

CDR3 loop: CATSERSRGLEAFF. The CDR3 DNA follows: TGTGCCACCAGCGAAAGAAGCAGGGGGCTTGAAGCTTTCTTT. This sequence joins TRBV15 and TRBJ1-1; 8 nucleotides line up with TRBD1. J lost 7 bases, V lost 5 bases, and 9 bases had no gene match. This CDR3 spans 14 amino acids. Germline V gene sequence: CDR1 LNHNV, CDR2 YYDKDF (reference sequence).

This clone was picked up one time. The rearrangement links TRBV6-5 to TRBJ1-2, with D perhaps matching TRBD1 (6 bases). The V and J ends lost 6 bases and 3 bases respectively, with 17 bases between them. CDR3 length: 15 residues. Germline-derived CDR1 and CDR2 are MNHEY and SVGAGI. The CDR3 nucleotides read TGTGCCAGCAGCGGACGGGGGGGCGCTGACTATGGCTACACCTTC. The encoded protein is CASSGRGGADYGYTF.

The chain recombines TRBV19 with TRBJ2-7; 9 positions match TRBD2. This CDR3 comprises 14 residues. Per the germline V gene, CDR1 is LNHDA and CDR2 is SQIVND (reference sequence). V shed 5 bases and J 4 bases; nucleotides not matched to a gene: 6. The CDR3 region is CASSAGLASYEQYF. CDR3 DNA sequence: TGTGCCAGTAGTGCCGGACTAGCGTCTTACGAGCAGTACTTC.

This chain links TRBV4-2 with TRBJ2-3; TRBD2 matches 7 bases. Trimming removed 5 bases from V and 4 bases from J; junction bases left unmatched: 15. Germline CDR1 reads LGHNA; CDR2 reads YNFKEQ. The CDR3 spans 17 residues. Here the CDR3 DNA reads TGTGCCAGCAGCACCACGGCGGGAGTCGGGGACGCAGATACGCAGTATTTT. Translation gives CASSTTAGVGDADTQYF.

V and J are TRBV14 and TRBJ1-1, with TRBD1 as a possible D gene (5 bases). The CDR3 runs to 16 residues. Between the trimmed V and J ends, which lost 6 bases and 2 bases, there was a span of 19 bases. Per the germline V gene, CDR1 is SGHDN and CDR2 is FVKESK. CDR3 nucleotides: TGTGCCAGCAGTCTAAGGGGTGACGCCGGAAACACTGAAGCTTTCTTT. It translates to CASSLRGDAGNTEAFF.